The source of this TCR beta chain is a study of T cell responses to AZD1222 COVID-19 vaccine. A note on this clone: Antigen specificity is unknown.

Study-wide results and limits: Reports say nearly half of spike-specific TCRs go after unmutated variant regions. Researchers report vaccine-associated CD4 TCRs spanning spike, with dominance at 160-218 and 743-854. Elevations in Spike-specific TCR breadth and depth followed administration of two AZD1222 doses. In a largely white British group with more females than males, clonal diversity was possibly underestimated.

V lost 0 bases and J 4 bases, leaving 16 bases between the germline ends. CDR1 and CDR2 from the germline V gene are SGHNT and YENEEA. This CDR3 has 17 residues. Only in-frame clones appear in the TCRdb table, and some are missing; sequencing was by immunoSEQ multiplex PCR. The sample yields 70,000 or so clones, about 80% seen once. The origin of this receptor is an adult who received the AZD1222 COVID-19 vaccine. The J gene is TRBJ1-3, the V gene TRBV11-3, with D possibly matching TRBD1 (5 bases). The sequencing used peripheral blood, collected 28 days after the second AZD1222 dose. The CDR3 region is CASSLDPLSGYGNTIYF. The CDR3 DNA follows: TGTGCCAGCAGCTTAGATCCATTGTCAGGGTACGGAAACACCATATATTTT.